Each of the 31 T cell receptor beta chains below was sequenced from the same sample in a study of blood T cell repertoires in COVID-19. Produced via immunoSEQ multiplex PCR; TCRdb's table is partial and in-frame only. The repertoire holds 200,000 or so clones, with around four fifths as singletons. Sample: peripheral blood. Receptor source: a human donor with acute or convalescent COVID-19. The donor label of this sample is uncertain.

This clone came up a few times. The rearrangement links TRBV10-3 to TRBJ2-7; TRBD2 is a possible D gene (5 bases). The length of the CDR3 is 14 residues. Germline values: CDR1 ENHRY, CDR2 SYGVKD. V lost 5 bases to trimming and J lost 0 bases, with 11 bases between them. This CDR3 is CAISREGSSYEQYF. Here the CDR3 DNA reads TGTGCCATCAGTCGAGAAGGGAGCTCCTACGAGCAGTACTTC.

As DNA, the CDR3 is TGTGCCAGCAGCTCAGCTCCGGGACAGGGACAAGAGACCCAGTACTTC. Translated, it gives CASSSAPGQGQETQYF. V and J are TRBV5-8 and TRBJ2-5; 9 bases map to TRBD1. Unmatched junction bases numbered 8, after V lost 3 bases and J lost 2 bases. The CDR3 consists of 16 residues. CDR1 is SGHTS, CDR2 YDEGEE, per germline.

This chain joins TRBV6-5 and TRBJ1-1; TRBD1 is a possible D gene (5 bases). Looked up from germline, CDR1 is MNHEY and CDR2 is SVGAGI. Trimming shortened V by 6 bases and J by 7 bases, and 15 bases separated the two germline ends. This CDR3 is built from 13 residues. The CDR3: CASSRQSSIEAFF. For the CDR3, the DNA is TGTGCCAGCAGCAGACAGAGCAGTATTGAAGCTTTCTTT.

In DNA form, the CDR3 reads TGTGGGGTGCAGGCCTCTGGAAACACCATATATTTT. It is translated as CGVQASGNTIYF. The V and J genes are TRBV25-1 and TRBJ1-3; D gene uncertain. CDR1 is MGHDK, CDR2 SYGVNS, per germline. The CDR3 length is 12 residues.

J is TRBJ2-1 and V is TRBV29-1; 10 bases are shared with TRBD1. This CDR3 is 17 amino acids long. CDR1 and CDR2 (germline): SQVTM, ANQGSEA. With 7 bases clipped from V and 7 bases from J, the junction kept 19 bases outside the gene matches. CDR3 region: CSANDWDRGPGVNEQFF. The CDR3 DNA is TGCAGCGCCAACGATTGGGACAGGGGCCCGGGGGTGAATGAGCAGTTCTTC.

This clone was counted between two and nine times. The chain has TRBV25-1 and TRBJ1-1, with D uncertain. The CDR3 sequence is 13 residues long. Deletions cut 6 bases from V and 1 base from J, with 9 bases between. From germline, CDR1 is MGHDK and CDR2 SYGVNS. CDR3 nucleotides: TGTGCCAGCAGAGCCACAGAGAACACTGAAGCTTTCTTT. Amino acid sequence: CASRATENTEAFF.

The genes are TRBV6-5 and TRBJ1-4, with D possibly matching TRBD1 (6 bases). The CDR3 runs 14 residues. V was pared by 6 bases and J by 4 bases, with 12 bases between. Germline V gene lookup returns CDR1 MNHEY and CDR2 SVGAGI. The chain's CDR3 is CASSPGTSNEKLFF. The CDR3 coding sequence is TGTGCCAGCAGCCCCGGGACAAGTAATGAAAAACTGTTTTTT.

On this clone itself: Other DNA sequences in the same sample also yield this CDR3. V and J are TRBV27 and TRBJ2-2; 9 bases agree with TRBD1. J gave up 5 bases and V 7 bases, and 5 bases lay outside the gene matches. Germline-derived CDR1 and CDR2 are MNHEY and SMNVEV (reference sequence). The CDR3 extends over 14 amino acids. CDR3 sequence: CASTRQGGTGELFF. CDR3 DNA: TGTGCCAGCACCAGACAGGGGGGGACCGGGGAGCTGTTTTTT.

The rearrangement joins TRBV11-1 to TRBJ2-3; 14 nucleotides agree with TRBD2. Germline lookup yields CDR1 SGHAT and CDR2 FQDESV (reference sequence). With 3 bases clipped from V and 3 bases from J, the junction kept 2 bases outside the gene matches. There are 16 residues in the CDR3. The CDR3 spells CASSFRTSGRTDTQYF. CDR3 DNA sequence: TGTGCCAGCAGCTTTAGGACTAGCGGGAGGACAGATACGCAGTATTTT.

This clone was seen a single time. The DNA of the CDR3 is TGTGCCAGCAGCTTAGGATGGGGGCAGGATGGCTACACCTTC. Its protein is CASSLGWGQDGYTF. V is TRBV7-8 and J is TRBJ1-2; a weak D match, TRBD1 (6 bases). Germline loops: CDR1 SGHVS, CDR2 FQNEAQ. V lost 1 base and J lost 6, with 12 bases in between. The CDR3 has 14 residues.

This clone occurred once. The rearrangement uses TRBV28 and TRBJ2-3, with D possibly being TRBD2 (6 bases). This CDR3 comprises 16 residues. V was pared by 2 bases and J by 1 base, with 13 bases between. Germline loops: CDR1 MDHEN, CDR2 SYDVKM. The CDR3 spells CASSLAGRSRTDTQYF. CDR3 DNA: TGTGCCAGCAGTTTAGCGGGGCGGAGCCGCACAGATACGCAGTATTTT.

The CDR3 region has the DNA TGCGCCAGCAGTTTACAGGGGGCTAGCAATCAGCCCCAGCATTTT. This encodes CASSLQGASNQPQHF. This chain connects TRBV4-1 to TRBJ1-5, with 9 bases matching TRBD1. This CDR3 has 15 amino acids. After removal of 6 bases from V and 0 bases from J, the junction contained 3 bases not matched to a gene. From germline, CDR1 is MGHRA and CDR2 YSYEKL.

This chain connects TRBV27 to TRBJ2-6; D is perhaps TRBD1 (6 bases). Trimming pared 6 bases from V and 0 bases from J, leaving 12 bases between. This CDR3 is 16 amino acids long. Per germline, CDR1 MNHEY and CDR2 SMNVEV (reference sequence). The chain's CDR3 is CASSRDMGSGANVLTF. The CDR3 bases are TGTGCCAGCAGCCGGGACATGGGCTCTGGGGCCAACGTCCTGACTTTC. The variable domain in full, with the rest retrieved from reference TRBV27 and TRBJ2-6, is EAQVTQNPRYLITVTGKKLTVTCSQNMNHEYMSWYRQDPGLGLRQIYYSMNVEVTDKGDVPEGYKVSRKEKRNFPLILESPSPNQTSLYFCASSRDMGSGANVLTFGAGSRLTVL.

This sequence joins TRBV5-1 and TRBJ2-7, with 8 bases identical to TRBD1. Germline CDR1 is SGHRS and CDR2 is YFSETQ. V lost 5 bases to trimming and J lost 4 bases; unmatched junction nucleotides: 5. The CDR3 spans 13 residues. The CDR3 loop is CASRWDRLYEQYF. DNA for the CDR3: TGCGCCAGCAGGTGGGACAGGCTGTACGAGCAGTACTTC. Variable domain in full (rest from reference TRBV5-1 and TRBJ2-7): KAGVTQTPRYLIKTRGQQVTLSCSPISGHRSVSWYQQTPGQGLQFLFEYFSETQRNKGNFPGRFSGRQFSNSRSEMNVSTLELGDSALYLCASRWDRLYEQYFGPGTRLTVT.

This chain connects TRBV19 to TRBJ1-2; TRBD1 matches at 10 bases. Looked up from germline, CDR1 is LNHDA and CDR2 is SQIVND (reference sequence). The CDR3 covers 17 residues. Trimming removed 6 bases from V and 7 bases from J; junction bases left unmatched: 17. In DNA, the CDR3 is TGTGCCAGTAGCGACAGTCGACAGGGGGCTCGGTTGGGTGGCTACACCTTC. Its protein is CASSDSRQGARLGGYTF.

This sequence joins TRBV28 and TRBJ1-3, with D hard to call. CDR3 length: 16 amino acids. CDR1 MDHEN and CDR2 SYDVKM come from the germline V gene. V was shortened by 4 bases and J by 2 bases, with 15 bases between the two germline ends. This CDR3 is CASSSAGGSTGNTIYF. The DNA for the CDR3 is TGTGCCAGCAGTTCGGCCGGAGGTAGCACTGGAAACACCATATATTTT.

This chain uses TRBV9 with TRBJ2-1; 9 bases are shared with TRBD1. V lost 3 bases, J lost 2 bases, and 3 bases stayed unmatched. Germline CDR1 reads SGDLS; CDR2 reads YYNGEE. This CDR3 comprises 15 residues. CDR3 DNA: TGTGCCAGCAGCGGGGGGACAGGGCCCTACAATGAGCAGTTCTTC. It translates to CASSGGTGPYNEQFF.

The chain links TRBV28 to TRBJ2-1; TRBD2 aligns across 8 bases. The CDR3 spans 18 residues. The V and J ends lost 2 bases and 2 bases, in that order; junction bases with no gene match: 11. The V gene's germline CDR1 is MDHEN and CDR2 SYDVKM. CDR3 protein: CASSLPPQRAGAYNEQFF. As DNA, the CDR3 is TGTGCCAGCAGTTTACCCCCCCAGCGAGCGGGGGCCTACAATGAGCAGTTCTTC.

The chain is built from TRBV10-3 and TRBJ1-5; D ambiguous. The V gene lost 2 bases and the J gene lost 2 bases, with 4 bases spanning the gap. There are 13 residues in the CDR3. Looked up from germline, CDR1 is ENHRY and CDR2 is SYGVKD. This CDR3 reads CAISEVGNQPQHF. The CDR3 DNA follows: TGTGCCATCAGTGAGGTAGGCAATCAGCCCCAGCATTTT.

The chain couples TRBV5-1 to TRBJ1-2, with no clear D. V was clipped by 2 bases and J by 4 bases, with 15 bases between them. Germline assignment: CDR1 SGHRS and CDR2 YFSETQ. The CDR3 contains 15 residues. DNA for the CDR3: TGCGCCAGCAGCTTTGGTGGAACCGCTAGCTATGGCTACACCTTC. Translating gives CASSFGGTASYGYTF.

V and J are TRBV6-5 and TRBJ1-4; 9 positions match TRBD1. With 6 bases clipped from V and 8 bases from J, the junction kept 10 bases outside the gene matches. Germline V gene lookup returns CDR1 MNHEY and CDR2 SVGAGI. The CDR3 sequence is 15 residues long. CDR3 sequence (DNA): TGTGCCAGCAGGCCGGCCGGGACAGGGAACGAAAAACTGTTTTTT. This translates into CASRPAGTGNEKLFF.

In nucleotides, the CDR3 is TGTGCCAGCAGCCCCAGACGGGGACAGCCCCAGCATTTT. This translates into CASSPRRGQPQHF. V usage is TRBV27 and J usage is TRBJ1-5; no definite D call. The germline V gene has CDR1 MNHEY and CDR2 SMNVEV (reference sequence). The CDR3 has 13 residues. Trimming left V 6 bases short and J 7 bases short, with 13 bases between.

The genes are TRBV5-4 and TRBJ2-1; 13 nucleotides align to TRBD2. The junction had 7 bases not matched to a gene; V was cut back by 4 bases and J by 6 bases. The germline V gene encodes CDR1 SGHNT and CDR2 YYREEE (reference sequence). The CDR3 length is 16 residues. CDR3 amino acids: CASSQGLAGTINEQFF. In nucleotides, the CDR3 is TGTGCCAGCAGCCAGGGACTAGCGGGAACCATCAATGAGCAGTTCTTC.

This chain connects TRBV12-3 or TRBV12-4 to TRBJ2-3, with D possibly TRBD1 on 6 matching bases. With 6 bases removed from V and 4 bases from J, the gap between germline ends came to 11 bases. This CDR3 region has 13 residues. CDR3 loop: CASSPTGSDTQYF. As DNA, the CDR3 is TGTGCCAGCAGCCCCACAGGGTCAGATACGCAGTATTTT.

The chain joins TRBV3-1 (or the pseudogene TRBV3-2) to TRBJ2-1; TRBD2 aligns across 12 bases. This CDR3 region has 16 residues. Trimming cost V 4 bases and J 8 bases; bases outside gene matches: 9. CDR1 is LGHDT, CDR2 YNNKEL, per germline (reference sequence). CDR3 sequence (DNA): TGTGCCAGCAGCCGCATGACTAGCGGGAGTGGGCATGAGCAGTTCTTC. Translation: CASSRMTSGSGHEQFF.

This rearrangement joins TRBV2 to TRBJ2-1, with TRBD1 matching 8 bases. The CDR3 contains 13 residues. The V segment lost 7 bases and the J segment 6 bases; nucleotides outside the gene matches: 5. The germline V gene encodes CDR1 SNHLY and CDR2 FYNNEI. The CDR3 here is CASTGQGANEQFF. The CDR3 DNA sequence: TGTGCCAGCACAGGACAGGGTGCCAATGAGCAGTTCTTC.

J is TRBJ1-2 and V is TRBV19, with TRBD1 identical over 11 bases. The germline CDR1 and CDR2 sequences are LNHDA and SQIVND (reference sequence). The V segment lost 6 bases and the J segment 8 bases; nucleotides outside the gene matches: 8. CDR3 size: 14 residues. CDR3 bases: TGTGCCAGTAGCCCGGACAGGGGGCTGGGAGGCTACACCTTC. Translation gives CASSPDRGLGGYTF.

This chain connects TRBV5-1 to TRBJ2-2, with 7 positions matching TRBD1. With V trimmed by 4 bases and J by 1 base, 7 bases remained unmatched. Germline lookup yields CDR1 SGHRS and CDR2 YFSETQ. The CDR3 length is 16 residues. In DNA form, the CDR3 reads TGCGCCAGCAGCCCCCAGACAGGGAGGAACACCGGGGAGCTGTTTTTT. Translation: CASSPQTGRNTGELFF.

The sample holds a few counts of this clone. The chain joins TRBV5-1 to TRBJ2-7, with 8 bases that match TRBD1. Germline V gene data show CDR1 as SGHRS and CDR2 as YFSETQ. The CDR3 has 12 amino acids. The junction had 3 bases not matched to a gene; V was cut back by 4 bases and J by 6 bases. CDR3 sequence (DNA): TGCGCCAGCAGCAACACAGGGGGCGAGCAGTACTTC. This codes for CASSNTGGEQYF.

This chain uses TRBV19 with TRBJ1-5; maybe TRBD1 (5 bases). Germline CDR1 and CDR2: LNHDA and SQIVND (reference sequence). This CDR3 region has 18 residues. V lost 5 bases, J lost 0 bases, and 20 bases lay in between. CDR3 DNA sequence: TGTGCCAGTAGTTCTCGGAGGGCAGGGACGTATAGCAATCAGCCCCAGCATTTT. Its translation is CASSSRRAGTYSNQPQHF.

The rearrangement joins TRBV30 to TRBJ1-4, with TRBD1 identical over 9 bases. Germline assignment: CDR1 GTSNPN and CDR2 SVGIG (reference sequence). With V trimmed by 1 base and J by 8 bases, 8 bases remained unmatched. CDR3 size: 15 residues. The CDR3 sequence is CAWSDTGTGREKLFF. In DNA, the CDR3 is TGTGCCTGGAGTGACACCGGGACAGGGAGAGAAAAACTGTTTTTT. Using reference TRBV30 and TRBJ1-4 for the parts outside the CDR3, the full variable domain is SQTIHQWPATLVQPVGSPLSLECTVEGTSNPNLYWYRQAAGRGLQLLFYSVGIGQISSEVPQNLSASRPQDRQFILSSKKLLLSDSGFYLCAWSDTGTGREKLFFGSGTQLSVL.